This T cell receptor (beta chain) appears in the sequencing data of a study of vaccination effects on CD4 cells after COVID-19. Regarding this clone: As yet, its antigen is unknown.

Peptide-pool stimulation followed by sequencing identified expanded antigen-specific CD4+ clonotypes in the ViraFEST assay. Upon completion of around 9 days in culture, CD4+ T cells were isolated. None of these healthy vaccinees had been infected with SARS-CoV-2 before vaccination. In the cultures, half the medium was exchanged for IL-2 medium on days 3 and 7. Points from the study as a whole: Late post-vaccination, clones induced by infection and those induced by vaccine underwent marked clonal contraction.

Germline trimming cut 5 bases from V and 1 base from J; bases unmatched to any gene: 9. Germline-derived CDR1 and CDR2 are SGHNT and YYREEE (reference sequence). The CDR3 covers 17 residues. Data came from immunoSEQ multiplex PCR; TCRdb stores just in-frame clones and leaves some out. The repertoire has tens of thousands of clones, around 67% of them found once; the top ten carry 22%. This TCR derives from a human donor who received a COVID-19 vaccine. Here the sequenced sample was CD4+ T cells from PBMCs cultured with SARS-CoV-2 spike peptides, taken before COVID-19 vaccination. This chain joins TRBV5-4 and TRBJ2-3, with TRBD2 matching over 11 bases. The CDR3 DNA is TGTGCCAGCAGTCCGATAGCGGGAGGGCCGGGCACAGATACGCAGTATTTT. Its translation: CASSPIAGGPGTDTQYF.